The present entry profiles one T cell receptor beta chain with its context. TCRdb ran MiXCR on the RT-PCR reads and lists one entry per CDR3 protein. The repertoire holds roughly 940,000 distinct CDR3 sequences, with roughly 18% as singletons. The record originates from a study of patients and donors after allogeneic stem cell transplantation. The CDR3 has 12 amino acids. Trimming took off 3 bases at V and 4 bases at J, with 5 bases between the two ends. CDR1 LNHNV and CDR2 YYDKDF come from the germline V gene (reference sequence). The source is a human donor who was either an allogeneic HSCT recipient or a stem cell or donor lymphocyte infusion donor (not recorded which). It is not recorded whose cells these are; they may come from a transplant donor. The gene calls are TRBV15 and TRBJ2-3; D remains unclear. What was sequenced was blood, either unsorted or a sorted T cell fraction (not recorded which). CDR3 DNA: TGTGCCACCAGCAGGGCGGCAGATACGCAGTATTTT. Its translation: CATSRAADTQYF.